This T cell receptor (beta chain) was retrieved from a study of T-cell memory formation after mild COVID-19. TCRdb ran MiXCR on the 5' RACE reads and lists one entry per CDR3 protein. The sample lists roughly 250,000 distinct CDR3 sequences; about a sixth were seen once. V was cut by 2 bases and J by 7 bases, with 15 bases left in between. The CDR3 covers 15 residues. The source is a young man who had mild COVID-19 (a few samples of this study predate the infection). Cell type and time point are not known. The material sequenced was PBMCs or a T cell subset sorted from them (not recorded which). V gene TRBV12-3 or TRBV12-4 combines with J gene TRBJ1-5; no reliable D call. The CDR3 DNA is TGTGCCAGCAGTTTAATGGCGGGTCCGAGGCAGCCCCAGCATTTT. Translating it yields CASSLMAGPRQPQHF.